Listed here are 19 T cell receptor beta chains from one sample, sequenced in a study of beta chain features in type 1 diabetes. These receptors' targets are unknown. The isolated RNA, all of it, was reverse transcribed, so expressed TCRB transcripts were what got sequenced. The data were produced by immunoSEQ multiplex PCR, yet TCRdb's version contains in-frame clones alone and is incomplete. In the table there are over 40,000 clones, approximately 68% of which are singletons. General study results and limits: When Type 1 diabetes patients were examined, their TCRB CDR3s proved moderately but significantly shorter in all four CD4+ subsets.

Sequenced: Tregs from blood. These receptors all come from a woman aged 18-29 years with type 1 diabetes.

The V and J genes are TRBV28 and TRBJ2-1, with a possible D match to TRBD2 (5 bases). The V end lost 1 base, the J end lost 7 bases, and 23 bases lay between the germline ends. The CDR3 contains 18 residues. CDR1 and CDR2 from the germline V gene are MDHEN and SYDVKM. CDR3 bases: TGTGCCAGCAGTTTATCGCGAAAGCCGGGAACCCGACCTAATGAGCAGTTCTTC. It is translated as CASSLSRKPGTRPNEQFF.

The CDR3 region is CASRKEQGAMGGYTF. The DNA of the CDR3 is TGTGCCAGCAGGAAAGAACAGGGGGCGATGGGGGGCTACACCTTC. V usage is TRBV6-4 and J usage is TRBJ1-2, with 9 bases lining up with TRBD1. Looked up from germline, CDR1 is MRHNA and CDR2 is SNTAGT. The CDR3 sequence is 15 residues long. After removal of 6 bases from V and 8 bases from J, the junction contained 13 bases not matched to a gene.

The CDR3 reads CASSSGTGVNTEAFF. The CDR3 DNA is TGTGCCAGCAGTTCGGGGACAGGGGTGAACACTGAAGCTTTCTTT. This chain connects TRBV6-5 to TRBJ1-1; 10 bases align to TRBD1. The CDR3 is 15 amino acids. V lost 4 bases and J lost 0; bases outside the gene matches: 2. The germline V gene has CDR1 MNHEY and CDR2 SVGAGI.

This chain connects TRBV11-2 to TRBJ1-5, with D possibly TRBD1 on 5 matching bases. V was trimmed by 1 base and J by 8 bases, leaving 6 bases between them. Per the germline V gene, CDR1 is SGHAT and CDR2 is FQNNGV. The CDR3 runs to 12 residues. The CDR3 here is CASSLGGEPQHF. The CDR3 DNA reads TGTGCCAGCAGCTTAGGGGGGGAGCCCCAGCATTTT.

The V call is TRBV28, the J call TRBJ1-4, with TRBD1 matching over 8 bases. The CDR3 runs to 14 residues. Per germline, CDR1 MDHEN and CDR2 SYDVKM. The V and J ends lost 2 bases and 7 bases, in that order; junction bases with no gene match: 3. CDR3 in amino acids: CASSLQGAREKLFF. DNA of the CDR3: TGTGCCAGCAGTTTACAGGGGGCTCGTGAAAAACTGTTTTTT.

This clone was seen only once. The V gene is TRBV5-1, the J gene TRBJ1-1; TRBD1 matches at 8 bases. CDR1 SGHRS and CDR2 YFSETQ come from the germline V gene. CDR3 length: 16 residues. V gave up 0 bases and J gave up 1 base; unmatched junction bases: 5. The CDR3 bases are TGCGCCAGCAGCTTGGAGACAGGGGCCCCGAACACTGAAGCTTTCTTT. Its protein is CASSLETGAPNTEAFF.

The chain combines TRBV11-2 with TRBJ1-2; D is ambiguous. CDR1 is SGHAT and CDR2 is FQNNGV in the germline V gene. This CDR3 is built from 14 residues. The V gene lost 5 bases and the J gene lost 4 bases, with 14 bases spanning the gap. CDR3 nucleotide sequence: TGTGCCAGCAGCCCACAAGCTGCAGGCTATGGCTACACCTTC. Translating gives CASSPQAAGYGYTF.

This clone was picked up a small number of times. This sequence joins TRBV9 and TRBJ2-4; a possible D gene is TRBD2 (6 bases). V was cut by 5 bases and J by 3 bases, with 15 bases left in between. CDR1 is SGDLS and CDR2 is YYNGEE in the germline V gene. This CDR3 spans 15 amino acids. The CDR3 DNA is TGTGCCAGCAGTCCCACGACTAGTTTCAAAAACATTCAGTACTTC. Translating it yields CASSPTTSFKNIQYF.

The chain combines TRBV7-6 with TRBJ2-5; TRBD1 might be the D (7 bases). TRBJ2-7 matches the DNA end more closely, so the J call is doubtful. Germline CDR1 is SGHVS and CDR2 is FNYEAQ. CDR3 length equals 15 residues. CDR3 nucleotide sequence: TGTGCCAGCAGCTTAGGGCAGGGGGGACTTTACGAGCAGTACTTC. Translation: CASSLGQGGLYEQYF.

The rearrangement links TRBV6-6 to TRBJ1-1; D might be TRBD1 (5 bases). CDR3 length: 12 amino acids. Germline assignment: CDR1 MNHNY and CDR2 SVGAGI (reference sequence). Trimming removed 2 bases from V and 5 bases from J, with 6 bases in between. CDR3 amino acids: CASSYGGTEAFF. In DNA, the CDR3 is TGTGCCAGCAGTTACGGGGGGACTGAAGCTTTCTTT.

This sequence joins TRBV18 and TRBJ2-7, with 9 bases that match TRBD1. The V segment lost 1 base and the J segment 3 bases; nucleotides outside the gene matches: 10. From germline, CDR1 is KGHSH and CDR2 LQKENI. The CDR3 runs 17 residues. The CDR3 coding sequence is TGTGCCAGCTCACCACAACCAGGGGGACAGGGTGACTACGAGCAGTACTTC. This gives the protein CASSPQPGGQGDYEQYF.

The J gene is TRBJ1-5, the V gene TRBV6-6, with D possibly being TRBD1 (6 bases). Germline CDR1 reads MNHNY; CDR2 reads SVGAGI (reference sequence). Trimming pared 4 bases from V and 6 bases from J, leaving 16 bases between. The CDR3 extends over 15 amino acids. The DNA of the CDR3 is TGTGCCAGCAGTTCCCCGCAGTACAGGGTTCAGCCCCAGCATTTT. Its protein product is CASSSPQYRVQPQHF.

CDR3 DNA sequence: TGCAGCGCACAAGGGGCGCTGGGAGGGGAGCTGTTTTTT. This gives the protein CSAQGALGGELFF. This chain links TRBV29-1 with TRBJ2-2; D is possibly TRBD1 (5 bases). V was cut by 7 bases and J by 8 bases, with 17 bases left in between. The CDR3 has 13 residues. CDR1 and CDR2 (germline): SQVTM, ANQGSEA.

V is TRBV19 and J is TRBJ1-2, with 7 positions matching TRBD1. Germline-derived CDR1 and CDR2 are LNHDA and SQIVND (reference sequence). The CDR3 extends over 16 amino acids. V trimming: 6 bases; J trimming: 1 base; junction bases outside the gene matches: 11. Here the CDR3 DNA reads TGTGCCAGTAGCCCAGGAGGGGGACAGTTTAACTATGGCTACACCTTC. Protein: CASSPGGGQFNYGYTF.

This sequence joins TRBV5-1 and TRBJ2-7, with D possibly being TRBD2 (5 bases). The CDR3 extends over 14 amino acids. Germline V gene lookup returns CDR1 SGHRS and CDR2 YFSETQ. The ends were cut back, 4 bases at V and 0 bases at J, with 11 bases in the middle. The chain's CDR3 is CASSLTGSSYEQYF. CDR3 nucleotide sequence: TGCGCCAGCAGCCTCACGGGAAGCTCCTACGAGCAGTACTTC.

The chain carries TRBV7-9 and TRBJ2-2; unclear D gene. V lost 4 bases and J 5 bases, leaving 5 bases between the germline ends. The CDR3 covers 12 residues. Germline V lookup: CDR1 SEHNR, CDR2 FQNEAQ (reference sequence). In DNA form, the CDR3 reads TGTGCCAGCAGCTCACAAACCGGGGAGCTGTTTTTT. It codes for CASSSQTGELFF. The full variable domain, in which reference TRBV7-9 and TRBJ2-2 provide the parts outside the CDR3, is DTGVSQNPRHKITKRGQNVTFRCDPISEHNRLYWYRQTLGQGPEFLTYFQNEAQLEKSRLLSDRFSAERPKGSFSTLEIQRTEQGDSAMYLCASSSQTGELFFGEGSRLTVL.

The V gene is TRBV29-1, the J gene TRBJ2-7; D unresolved. Trimming took off 4 bases at V and 3 bases at J, with 10 bases between the two ends. The CDR3 is 12 residues long. Germline CDR1 is SQVTM and CDR2 is ANQGSEA. The CDR3 bases are TGCAGCGTTGTGTTCGGGTTCTACGAGCAGTACTTC. Its translation is CSVVFGFYEQYF.

This clone was observed a handful of times. V and J are TRBV19 and TRBJ2-5, with 10 nucleotides matching TRBD2. V was clipped by 9 bases and J by 4 bases; unmatched bases: 14. Per the germline V gene, CDR1 is LNHDA and CDR2 is SQIVND (reference sequence). This CDR3 region has 16 residues. CDR3 sequence: CASREGASGGPETQYF. CDR3 DNA: TGTGCCAGCCGCGAGGGGGCTAGCGGGGGACCAGAGACCCAGTACTTC.

This clone occurred a few times. V usage is TRBV9 and J usage is TRBJ1-1; D possibly corresponds to TRBD1 (5 bases). The length of the CDR3 is 16 residues. Germline V gene sequence: CDR1 SGDLS, CDR2 YYNGEE. Trimming stripped 0 bases from V and 4 bases from J, with 16 bases between. The CDR3 loop is CASSVGLGRVATEAFF. CDR3 coding DNA: TGTGCCAGCAGCGTAGGTCTGGGCAGGGTGGCCACTGAAGCTTTCTTT.